This T cell receptor beta chain was documented in a study of cytomegalovirus exposure and HLA in healthy donors. This clone was found once. The CDR3 loop spans 16 amino acids. Germline-derived CDR1 and CDR2 are SQVTM and ANQGSEA. Trimming took off 6 bases at V and 1 base at J, with 21 bases between the two ends. Sequencing was performed with immunoSEQ multiplex PCR; in TCRdb, only in-frame clones are kept and a portion is missing. The table has about 79,000 clones, approximately 94% seen once. The genes are TRBV29-1 and TRBJ1-1; possible D gene TRBD1, 6 bases. Sequencing was carried out using PBMCs. The TCR comes from a woman aged 25 to 39 in good health and CMV-seronegative. The CDR3 region is CSVPGHRQTWNTEAFF. The CDR3, as DNA: TGCAGCGTCCCGGGACACCGTCAAACATGGAACACTGAAGCTTTCTTT.